This T cell receptor (beta chain) was found in a study of T-cell reconstitution after alpha-beta-depleted transplantation in children. Unique molecular identifiers were used to barcode this TCRbeta library. TCRdb independently ran MiXCR on the PCR reads; one entry per CDR3 protein. There are about 260,000 distinct CDR3 sequences in the sample; roughly 7.7% occur only once, and 5% to 8% lies in the top ten. The V and J ends lost 5 bases and 7 bases respectively, with 7 bases between them. The CDR3 has 11 residues. Germline V CDR1 and CDR2: MNHNS, SASEGT. This rearrangement joins TRBV6-1 to TRBJ2-3; D unclear. Specimen: PBMCs, mostly from graft donor cells, collected 180 days after TCRalphabeta/CD19-depleted stem cell transplant. This TCR was sampled from a male patient under 18 who had a stem cell transplant for acute lymphoblastic leukemia, so the T cells may come from the graft donor. The chain's CDR3 is CASSPMNTQYF. CDR3 DNA sequence: TGTGCCAGCAGTCCGATGAATACGCAGTATTTT.